The source of this T cell receptor (beta chain) is a study of human T cells and chemical hapten exposure (dated by TCRdb to about 2021). In terms of the full investigation: For sensitization, 2% DPC in acetone was applied to an approximately 2 cm by approximately 2 cm area of upper inner arm skin. Throughout the roughly 23-week study period, patients were also given weekly therapeutic DPC doses on the scalp. Patch testing was done on the upper back using Finn chambers containing 0.01% DPC, and results were scored after 6 days according to International Contact Dermatitis Research Group standards. Alopecia areata with under or over 50% scalp involvement, alopecia totalis and alopecia universalis were represented in the patient cohort, which was mostly female. The libraries were sequenced as a pool, and the TCR yield per sample differed mostly because of small variations in library volumes within the pool. This study followed changes in the peripheral blood TCR repertoire in vivo during primary and secondary sensitization of alopecia patients to the hapten diphenylcyclopropenone (DPC). Blood samples were taken from patients before sensitization (week 0) and at 2, 6 and about 24 weeks after DPC sensitization. Blood for TCR sequencing was provided by twenty-nine alopecia patients at one to four time points (pre-sensitization, 2, 6 and 24 weeks).

The CDR3 has 14 amino acids, counting the end cysteine and phenylalanine. Here the CDR3 DNA is all that survives: 42 bases in frame from base 1. Ends trimmed: V by 3 bases, J by 9 bases; bases unmatched to a gene: 2. As encoded in the germline V gene (reference sequence), CDR1 is LGHDT while CDR2 is YNNKEL. What the authors observed across the whole study: Significantly more large CDR3 similarity clusters were formed by expanded TCRs than by pre-sensitization or healthy control sets, consistent with antigen-driven responses. Alopecia, a presumed autoimmune disease, was present in all patients, so the immune response of the patients might differ from that of healthy individuals. After repeated subsampling, changes were observed in the strength of the expansion versus patch-test correlation and in the threshold at which the correlation became significant. DPC sensitization did not change how many TCRs were above 1 in 1000 frequency, and no evidence was found of alterations in global repertoire structure. A positive correlation was found between the number of PT1 expanded TCRs and patch test score, with significance reached at thresholds 8, 16 and 32 but not 4.

This sample's time point label indicates: patch test 2, 6 weeks after DPC sensitization. The sample's treatment or condition, from its label and the paper: therapeutic diphenylcyclopropenone sensitization with weekly scalp DPC. At each patch-test visit, blood was drawn before the patch test was applied. Patients were eligible if aged 18 to 70, diagnosed with alopecia and judged suitable for DPC therapy, and pregnant patients were excluded. Total RNA was extracted from unfractionated whole blood that had been collected in Tempus Blood RNA tubes. Regarding this clonotype: Its antigen target is currently unknown. Base quality data are lacking; no much larger clone is found one base away.

Libraries were constructed by RACE. Instrument on record: NextSeq 500. During library preparation, unique molecular identifiers were attached to individual cDNA molecules so that TCRs could be counted in a quantitative, reproducible way. Each blood RNA sample was used to sequence both TCR alpha and TCR beta chains. The authors' analysis ran thus. A median of approximately 96,000 TCRs per sample was observed, with a range of about 20,000 to 700,000. The Decombinator software suite was used to annotate the V, J and CDR3 of the TCR reads. Every sample was subsampled to the same number of TCRs (28,000) for the PS versus PT1 abundance plots. Expanded TCRs were defined as absent before sensitization and observed at least eight times at the 2-week time point. The public reads were run again by TCRdb, first through fastp at Q25 and then through MiXCR, and only productive beta chains were kept. Identical CDR3 proteins give one entry, which carries the most common genes and DNA. The V and J calls were not made by the authors but by TCRdb's processing. The sample has about 95,000 distinct CDR3 sequences on record, approximately 10% of them singletons. The ten largest clones represent 2.5% to 4% of the sample.

This sequence was found in a woman aged 40 to 55 with alopecia areata. Some clones in this sample may be carry-over from other donors' samples. The rearrangement combines TRBV3-1 with TRBJ1-6; TRBD1 matches 10 bases in the middle. The sequenced sample was whole blood, obtained in connection with sensitization to the hapten diphenylcyclopropenone (DPC). Here the CDR3 is given as CASSHGTGVSPLHF. The bases read TGTGCCAGCAGCCACGGGACAGGGGTTTCACCCCTCCACTTT. Here the CDR3 is joined to the reference TRBV3-1 and TRBJ1-6 genes, and the full variable domain is: DTAVSQTPKYLVTQMGNDKSIKCEQNLGHDTMYWYKQDSKKFLKIMFSYNNKELIINETVPNRFSPKSPDKAHLNLHINSLELGDSAVYFCASSHGTGVSPLHFGNGTRLTVT.